A single TCR beta chain is shown here with its context. No antigen is known for it. V shed 9 bases, J shed 10 bases, and the junction held 6 bases outside the gene matches. Germline CDR1 and CDR2: SNHLY and FYNNEI. This CDR3 region has 12 residues. Naive CD8 cells lacked CD45RO, underwent positive selection for CCR7 and left out terminally differentiated effector memory CD45RA+ cells. The entry originates in a study of shared clonotypes between healthy human individuals. Study-wide points: Depth was large, yet rarefaction showed that sorted-subset sequencing was incomplete.

Some clones are missing from TCRdb's copy, which holds only in-frame ones; the method was immunoSEQ multiplex PCR. The data show hundreds of thousands of clones, with nearly 95% seen just once and less than 25% held by the top ten. This chain links TRBV2 with TRBJ2-1, with TRBD2 matching 10 bases. The clonotype originates from a man younger than 40 in good health. The sequencing sample was made of naive CD8+ T cells sorted from blood. In DNA form, the CDR3 reads TGTGCCAGACTAACTAGCGGGAACGAGCAGTTCTTC. Translated: CARLTSGNEQFF. Full variable domain (rest looked up from reference TRBV2 and TRBJ2-1): EPEVTQTPSHQVTQMGQEVILRCVPISNHLYFYWYRQILGQKVEFLVSFYNNEISEKSEIFDDQFSVERPDGSNFTLKIRSTKLEDSAMYFCARLTSGNEQFFGPGTRLTVL.